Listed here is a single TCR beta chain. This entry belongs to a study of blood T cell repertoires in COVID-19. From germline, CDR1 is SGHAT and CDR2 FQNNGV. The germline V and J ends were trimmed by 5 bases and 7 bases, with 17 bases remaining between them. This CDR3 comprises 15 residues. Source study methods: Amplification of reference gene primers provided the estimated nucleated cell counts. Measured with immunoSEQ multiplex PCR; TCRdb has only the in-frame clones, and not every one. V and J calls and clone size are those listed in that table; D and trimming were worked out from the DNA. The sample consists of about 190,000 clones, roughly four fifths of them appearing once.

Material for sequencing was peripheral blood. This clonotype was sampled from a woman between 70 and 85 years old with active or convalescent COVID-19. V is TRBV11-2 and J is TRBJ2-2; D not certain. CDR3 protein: CASSPEGEVVGELFF. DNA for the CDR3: TGTGCCAGCAGCCCCGAAGGAGAGGTGGTCGGGGAGCTGTTTTTT.